The source of this T cell receptor (beta chain) is a study of monozygotic twins with inflammatory bowel disease. TCRdb reprocessed the 5' RACE reads and reports one entry per CDR3 protein, with no DNA. The sample holds about 170,000 distinct CDR3 sequences. The V gene's germline CDR1 is SGHRS and CDR2 YFSETQ. The CDR3 is 16 residues long. Points from the study as a whole: For repertoire similarity, concordant twins did not differ from discordant twins, possibly because power was limited.

Details on this clonotype: Antigen: not known.

The sequence derives from a human donor with ulcerative colitis or Crohn's disease, or a healthy co-twin of an affected twin (not recorded which). Material: blood. The V and J genes are TRBV5-1 and TRBJ2-2; TCRdb proposes TRBD1, but this gene call is untestable without DNA. CDR3 region: CASSPATTGSTAELFF.